The 28 T cell receptor beta chains reported below all come from one sample, sequenced in a study of PD-1 blockade in classical Hodgkin lymphoma. The table came from immunoSEQ multiplex PCR; TCRdb's copy has only in-frame clones and leaves some out. Here the sample spans roughly 50,000 clones, approximately 86% being singletons. Time point described: cycle 4 day 1 (C4D1), after less than 7 weeks of nivolumab. Every patient had relapsed following autologous stem cell transplantation, and cohorts differed in brentuximab vedotin exposure. This specimen was peripheral blood mononuclear cells (PBMCs), taken before the fourth cycle of nivolumab. These receptors were obtained from a human donor with classical Hodgkin lymphoma.

The chain combines TRBV7-2 with TRBJ1-5; D gene unclear. The CDR3 has 15 residues. Deletions cut 1 base from V and 3 bases from J, with 10 bases between. From germline, CDR1 is SGHTA and CDR2 FQGNSA. CDR3 nucleotides: TGTGCCAGCAGCTTAGTTGCGCGTCACAATCAGCCCCAGCATTTT. Translating it yields CASSLVARHNQPQHF.

The V and J genes are TRBV2 and TRBJ2-1; D is unresolved. This CDR3 is built from 11 residues. CDR1 is SNHLY, CDR2 FYNNEI, per germline. Trimming shortened V by 4 bases and J by 5 bases, and 3 bases separated the two germline ends. CDR3 amino acids: CASSADNEQFF. The CDR3 DNA reads as TGTGCCAGCAGTGCCGACAATGAGCAGTTCTTC.

The CDR3 reads CASSLFPQETQYF. Here the CDR3 DNA reads TGTGCCAGCAGTTTGTTTCCTCAAGAGACCCAGTACTTC. V usage is TRBV27 and J usage is TRBJ2-5; no clear D gene. The CDR3 spans 13 residues. V was shortened by 3 bases and J by 2 bases, with 7 bases between the two germline ends. The V gene's germline CDR1 is MNHEY and CDR2 SMNVEV (reference sequence).

The V gene is TRBV19, the J gene TRBJ2-5; the D gene is possibly TRBD1 (7 bases). V lost 3 bases and J 5 bases, leaving 19 bases between the germline ends. The CDR3 is made up of 16 amino acids. The germline CDR1 and CDR2 sequences are LNHDA and SQIVND (reference sequence). CDR3 in DNA: TGTGCCAGTAGTATCGGGGTTGGAGGGGGCAGGGAGACCCAGTACTTC. Its protein product is CASSIGVGGGRETQYF.

V gene TRBV7-3 combines with J gene TRBJ2-1; perhaps D is TRBD1 or TRBD2 (5 bases each). This CDR3 has 17 residues. V lost 4 bases and J lost 7, with 23 bases in between. Per the germline V gene, CDR1 is SGHTA and CDR2 is FQGTGA. The CDR3 sequence is CASSSSRGSGSRNEQFF. DNA for the CDR3: TGTGCCAGCAGCTCAAGTAGGGGTTCGGGGTCTAGGAATGAGCAGTTCTTC.

The chain uses TRBV2 and TRBJ2-5, with unresolved D. Trimming cost V 6 bases and J 5 bases, with 10 bases left between them. This CDR3 has 12 amino acids. Germline V gene lookup returns CDR1 SNHLY and CDR2 FYNNEI. This CDR3 is CASRGFRETQYF. Written as DNA, the CDR3 is TGTGCCAGCAGGGGGTTTCGGGAGACCCAGTACTTC.

The chain has TRBV27 and TRBJ1-2; D not certain. Germline CDR1 is MNHEY and CDR2 is SMNVEV (reference sequence). Trimming shortened V by 2 bases and J by 7 bases, and 14 bases separated the two germline ends. This CDR3 has 14 residues. The CDR3 loop reads CASSLGTGGRGYTF. The DNA of the CDR3 is TGTGCCAGCAGTTTAGGTACGGGAGGTCGTGGCTACACCTTC.

The V call is TRBV10-3, the J call TRBJ2-5; tentatively, D is TRBD1 (7 bases). CDR1 and CDR2 (germline): ENHRY, SYGVKD. The CDR3 covers 17 residues. V shed 0 bases and J shed 1 base, with 15 bases lying between them. CDR3 DNA sequence: TGTGCCATCAGTGAGTCGAAGGCAGGGGGGATCCAAGAGACCCAGTACTTC. Translated: CAISESKAGGIQETQYF.

V and J are TRBV28 and TRBJ2-1, with D uncertain. The germline gives CDR1 MDHEN, CDR2 SYDVKM. Trimming stripped 7 bases from V and 8 bases from J, with 6 bases between. The CDR3 is made up of 10 amino acids. The DNA of the CDR3 is TGTGCCAGCATGGAGTATGAGCAGTTCTTC. The encoded protein is CASMEYEQFF.

This clone was detected only a few times. This chain uses TRBV6-5 with TRBJ1-6, with 7 bases lining up with TRBD1. V lost 6 bases and J lost 10; bases outside the gene matches: 6. This CDR3 has 13 residues. Germline CDR1 is MNHEY and CDR2 is SVGAGI. This chain's CDR3 is CASRNRGRSPLHF. The CDR3 region has the DNA TGTGCCAGCAGAAACAGGGGAAGGTCACCCCTCCACTTT.

V gene TRBV5-4 combines with J gene TRBJ2-7, with D possibly matching TRBD2 (6 bases). Per the germline V gene, CDR1 is SGHNT and CDR2 is YYREEE (reference sequence). The CDR3 extends over 16 amino acids. Trimming shortened V by 0 bases and J by 3 bases, and 16 bases separated the two germline ends. CDR3 amino acids: CASSLGGDLTIYEQYF. CDR3 sequence (DNA): TGTGCCAGCAGCTTGGGGGGGGACTTGACGATCTACGAGCAGTACTTC.

The chain is built from TRBV18 and TRBJ1-6, with D possibly being TRBD1 (5 bases). Trimming removed 1 base from V and 6 bases from J, with 10 bases in between. The germline V gene has CDR1 KGHSH and CDR2 LQKENI. The CDR3 totals 15 residues. CDR3 amino acids: CASSPLGTGNSPLHF. CDR3 sequence (DNA): TGTGCCAGCTCACCACTTGGGACTGGTAATTCACCCCTCCACTTT.

The chain links TRBV9 to TRBJ2-1, with D perhaps matching TRBD2 (6 bases). This CDR3 spans 17 amino acids. Looked up from germline, CDR1 is SGDLS and CDR2 is YYNGEE. Trimming took 0 bases from V and 7 from J, leaving 20 bases between them. For the CDR3, the DNA is TGTGCCAGCAGCGTAGGGGGTCGGCGGGGATCGGGGAATGAGCAGTTCTTC. Protein product: CASSVGGRRGSGNEQFF.

The rearrangement uses TRBV9 and TRBJ2-5; no definite D call. The CDR3 is 14 amino acids. The germline V and J ends were trimmed by 2 bases and 0 bases, with 8 bases remaining between them. Germline V CDR1 and CDR2: SGDLS, YYNGEE. CDR3 region: CASSVPGHQETQYF. As DNA, the CDR3 is TGTGCCAGCAGCGTGCCGGGCCACCAAGAGACCCAGTACTTC.

V and J are TRBV18 and TRBJ2-2; TRBD1 is a possible D gene (5 bases). The V end was cut by 1 base, the J end by 2 bases, with 5 bases between. This CDR3 has 14 residues. CDR1 and CDR2 from the germline V gene are KGHSH and LQKENI. The DNA for the CDR3 is TGTGCCAGCTCACCACGGACAAACACCGGGGAGCTGTTTTTT. Protein: CASSPRTNTGELFF.

This clone was observed a handful of times. The V gene is TRBV2, the J gene TRBJ2-7; TRBD2 matches 13 bases. Germline V CDR1 and CDR2: SNHLY, FYNNEI. The CDR3 is 14 residues long. Trimming at V came to 7 bases and at J to 9 bases, leaving 9 bases not matched to a gene. The CDR3 sequence is CASTGTSGNPAQYF. CDR3 DNA: TGTGCCAGCACTGGGACTAGCGGGAACCCGGCGCAGTACTTC.

J is TRBJ2-3 and V is TRBV7-3, with 9 positions matching TRBD2. Germline V gene lookup returns CDR1 SGHTA and CDR2 FQGTGA. Trimming at V came to 3 bases and at J to 4 bases, leaving 11 bases not matched to a gene. This CDR3 contains 17 residues. The CDR3 sequence is CASSFGSLAGRPDTQYF. For the CDR3, the DNA is TGTGCCAGCAGCTTTGGATCCCTAGCGGGACGCCCAGATACGCAGTATTTT.

The V and J genes are TRBV27 and TRBJ2-5; the D gene could be TRBD1 or TRBD2 (5 bases each). The germline V and J ends were trimmed by 9 bases and 7 bases, with 15 bases remaining between them. Germline loops: CDR1 MNHEY, CDR2 SMNVEV (reference sequence). This CDR3 contains 12 residues. The CDR3 here is CASGVGEMTQYF. For the CDR3, the DNA is TGTGCCAGTGGGGTGGGGGAGATGACCCAGTACTTC.

This chain uses TRBV2 with TRBJ1-6; possible D gene TRBD1, 5 bases. The CDR3 runs 15 residues. CDR1 is SNHLY, CDR2 FYNNEI, per germline. Trimming removed 10 bases at V and 2 bases at J, with 15 bases between. CDR3 residues: CATAGGTAYNSPLHF. DNA for the CDR3: TGTGCCACAGCCGGAGGGACGGCCTATAATTCACCCCTCCACTTT.

J is TRBJ1-1 and V is TRBV6-1; 8 bases align to TRBD1. The CDR3 length is 11 residues. Germline CDR1 is MNHNS and CDR2 is SASEGT. Trimming removed 7 bases from V and 11 bases from J; junction bases left unmatched: 6. The CDR3 nucleotides are TGTGCCAGCACCATGACAGGGGAGGCTTTCTTT. It specifies CASTMTGEAFF.

The genes are TRBV19 and TRBJ2-6; D ambiguous. The V gene lost 7 bases and the J gene lost 2 bases, with 15 bases spanning the gap. This CDR3 contains 16 residues. Germline V gene data show CDR1 as LNHDA and CDR2 as SQIVND (reference sequence). The CDR3 region is CASNRVLGPGANVLTF. DNA for the CDR3: TGTGCCAGTAATCGGGTTCTAGGGCCTGGGGCCAACGTCCTGACTTTC.

The chain links TRBV10-3 to TRBJ2-7; 7 positions agree with TRBD1. The V segment lost 6 bases and the J segment 5 bases; nucleotides outside the gene matches: 13. Looked up from germline, CDR1 is ENHRY and CDR2 is SYGVKD. The CDR3 has 15 residues. CDR3 nucleotide sequence: TGTGCCATCAGCCCCGGACAGGTAGGACAAGACGAGCAGTACTTC. It specifies CAISPGQVGQDEQYF.

This sequence joins TRBV11-1 and TRBJ2-7; D not certain. The length of the CDR3 is 13 residues. Trimming took off 0 bases at V and 2 bases at J, with 5 bases between the two ends. Looked up from germline, CDR1 is SGHAT and CDR2 is FQDESV (reference sequence). The chain's CDR3 is CASSLAGPYEQYF. CDR3 bases: TGTGCCAGCAGCTTAGCGGGCCCCTACGAGCAGTACTTC.

The rearrangement uses TRBV29-1 and TRBJ2-2; unclear D gene. The V and J ends lost 4 bases and 2 bases respectively, with 8 bases between them. Germline values: CDR1 SQVTM, CDR2 ANQGSEA. This CDR3 is 13 amino acids long. The CDR3 protein is CSVGQPNTGELFF. CDR3 bases: TGCAGCGTTGGCCAGCCAAACACCGGGGAGCTGTTTTTT.

This clone was picked up one time. The rearrangement joins TRBV7-6 to TRBJ2-2, with 7 bases aligning to TRBD1. Germline CDR1 is SGHVS and CDR2 is FNYEAQ. The CDR3 loop spans 15 amino acids. J lost 5 bases, V lost 2 bases, and 5 bases had no gene match. As DNA, the CDR3 is TGTGCCAGCAGCTTATGGTCAGGGGGAACCGGGGAGCTGTTTTTT. Residues: CASSLWSGGTGELFF.

This chain uses TRBV11-2 with TRBJ2-5; maybe TRBD1 (5 bases). Trimming removed 2 bases from V and 5 bases from J, with 12 bases in between. The CDR3 is made up of 14 amino acids. Looked up from germline, CDR1 is SGHAT and CDR2 is FQNNGV. DNA for the CDR3: TGTGCCAGCAGCTTAAGGGGCAAATCCGAGACCCAGTACTTC. It codes for CASSLRGKSETQYF.

The chain has TRBV28 and TRBJ2-7, with D possibly being TRBD1 (6 bases). The germline CDR1 and CDR2 sequences are MDHEN and SYDVKM. The V and J ends lost 4 bases and 3 bases respectively, with 19 bases between them. The CDR3 runs 16 residues. The CDR3 DNA sequence: TGTGCCAGCAGTTCCTCGGACAGATTTTTCCACTACGAGCAGTACTTC. It yields the protein CASSSSDRFFHYEQYF.

This chain uses TRBV18 with TRBJ2-2, with D possibly matching TRBD2 (6 bases). V was trimmed by 6 bases and J by 5 bases, leaving 16 bases between them. Germline CDR1 and CDR2: KGHSH and LQKENI. This CDR3 is built from 15 residues. The chain's CDR3 is CASSLSGLPTGELFF. As DNA, the CDR3 is TGTGCCAGCTCCCTGTCGGGACTCCCGACCGGGGAGCTGTTTTTT.